Listed here is a single T cell receptor beta chain. Its antigen is undetermined. The V and J ends lost 5 bases and 2 bases respectively, with 21 bases between them. Germline CDR1 SGHVS, CDR2 FQNEAQ. This CDR3 comprises 17 residues. The data belong to a study of vaccination and CD4 T cells after COVID-19. Study-level background: At a median approximately 100 days (range 35 to 161) after diagnosis, post-COVID samples were drawn. Typically, post-vaccine samples were obtained a median approximately 70 days after dose two, within a range of 14 to 241.

As for treatment: approximately 11-day PBMC culture with coronavirus spike peptide pools or control peptides (ViraFEST assay). Convalescent patients tested SARS-CoV-2 PCR positive from March to December 2020, before Alpha, Beta and Delta emerged. Cultured CD4+ T-cell DNA underwent Oncomine TCR Beta short-read sequencing. TCRdb re-called the PCR reads through MiXCR, storing one row per CDR3 protein. The table includes about 18,000 distinct CDR3 sequences, about two thirds detected once. V gene TRBV7-8 combines with J gene TRBJ1-1; possible D gene TRBD1, 5 bases. The receptor was derived from a human donor who had recovered from COVID-19. Sequences were obtained from CD4+ T cells from blood, cultured in vitro. CDR3 in amino acids: CASSVGVVPGNNTEAFF. The CDR3 DNA sequence: TGTGCCAGCAGCGTAGGGGTGGTTCCAGGGAATAACACTGAAGCTTTCTTT.